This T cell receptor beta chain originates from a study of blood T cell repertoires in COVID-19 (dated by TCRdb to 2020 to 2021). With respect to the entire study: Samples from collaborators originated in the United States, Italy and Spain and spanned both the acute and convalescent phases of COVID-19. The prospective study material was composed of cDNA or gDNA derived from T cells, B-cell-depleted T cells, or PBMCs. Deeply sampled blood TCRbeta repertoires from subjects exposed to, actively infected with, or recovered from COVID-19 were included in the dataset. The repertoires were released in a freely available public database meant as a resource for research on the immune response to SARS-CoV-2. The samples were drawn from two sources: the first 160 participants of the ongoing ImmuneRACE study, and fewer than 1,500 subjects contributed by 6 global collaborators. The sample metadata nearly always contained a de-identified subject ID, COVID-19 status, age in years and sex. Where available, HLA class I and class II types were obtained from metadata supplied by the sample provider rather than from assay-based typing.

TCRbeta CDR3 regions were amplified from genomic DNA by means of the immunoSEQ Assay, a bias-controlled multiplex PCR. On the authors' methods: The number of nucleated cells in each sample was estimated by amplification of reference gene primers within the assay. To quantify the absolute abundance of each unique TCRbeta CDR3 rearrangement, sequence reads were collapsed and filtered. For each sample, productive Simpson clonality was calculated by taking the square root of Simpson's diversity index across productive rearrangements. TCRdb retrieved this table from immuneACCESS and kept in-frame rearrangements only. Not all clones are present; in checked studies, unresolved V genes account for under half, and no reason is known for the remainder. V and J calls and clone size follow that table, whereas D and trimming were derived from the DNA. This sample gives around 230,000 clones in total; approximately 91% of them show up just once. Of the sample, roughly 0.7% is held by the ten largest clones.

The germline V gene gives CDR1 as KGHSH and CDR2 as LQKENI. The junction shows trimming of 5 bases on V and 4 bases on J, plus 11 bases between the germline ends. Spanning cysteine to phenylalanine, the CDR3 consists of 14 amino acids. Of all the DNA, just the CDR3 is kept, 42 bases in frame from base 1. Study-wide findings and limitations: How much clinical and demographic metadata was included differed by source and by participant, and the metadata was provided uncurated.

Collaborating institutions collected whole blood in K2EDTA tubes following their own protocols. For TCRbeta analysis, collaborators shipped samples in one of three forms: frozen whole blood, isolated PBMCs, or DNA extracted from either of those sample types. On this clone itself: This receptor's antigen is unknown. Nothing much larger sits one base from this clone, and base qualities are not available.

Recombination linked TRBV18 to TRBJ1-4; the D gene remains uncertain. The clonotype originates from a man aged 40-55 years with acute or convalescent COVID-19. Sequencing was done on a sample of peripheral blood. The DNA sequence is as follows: TGTGCCAGCTCAGAAGTCGCGGATAATGAAAAACTGTTTTTT. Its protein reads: CASSEVADNEKLFF.